A single sample gave rise to the 23 T cell receptor beta chains below, sequenced in a study of T cells in Graves' hyperthyroidism and ophthalmopathy. It was RNA transcripts that yielded the amplified TCR beta CDR3 regions. An initial round of RT-PCR targeting the TCR CDR3 relied on the HTBI primer set. TCRdb independently ran MiXCR on the multiplex PCR reads; one entry per CDR3 protein. The sample has hundreds of thousands of distinct CDR3 sequences; about a sixth are singletons. Sequenced: blood. These receptors were taken from a woman aged 40 to 49 with Graves' ophthalmopathy.

The chain carries TRBV28 and TRBJ2-6; 7 positions agree with TRBD1. The CDR3 runs to 20 residues. Losses at the gene ends were 7 bases for V and 0 bases for J; bases not matched to a gene: 18. CDR1 and CDR2 (germline): MDHEN, SYDVKM. The CDR3: CASTREGAGRGYSGANVLTF. CDR3 coding DNA: TGTGCCAGCACCAGAGAAGGTGCGGGCAGGGGGTACTCTGGGGCCAACGTCCTGACTTTC. Supplemented by reference TRBV28 and TRBJ2-6, the full variable domain reads DVKVTQSSRYLVKRTGEKVFLECVQDMDHENMFWYRQDPGLGLRLIYFSYDVKMKEKGDIPEGYSVSREKKERFSLILESASTNQTSMYLCASTREGAGRGYSGANVLTFGAGSRLTVL.

This clonotype was detected many times. The CDR3 is CASCPPASGALHYTDTQYF. Here the CDR3 DNA reads TGTGCCAGCTGCCCTCCCGCTAGCGGGGCCCTACACTACACAGATACGCAGTATTTT. The chain is built from TRBV2 and TRBJ2-3; 9 bases agree with TRBD2. The V gene end was trimmed by 8 bases and the J gene end by 2 bases; junction bases not matched to a gene: 20. Germline CDR1 reads SNHLY; CDR2 reads FYNNEI. CDR3 length equals 19 residues.

This clonotype was counted many times. This sequence joins TRBV4-2 and TRBJ2-1, with D possibly TRBD1 on 6 matching bases. The germline CDR1 and CDR2 sequences are LGHNA and YNFKEQ. The CDR3 has 14 amino acids. The V end lost 1 base, the J end lost 7 bases, and 11 bases lay between the germline ends. CDR3 bases: TGTGCCAGCAGCCAAGGACAGGATGTAAATGAGCAGTTCTTC. Amino acids: CASSQGQDVNEQFF.

This clonotype was seen more than once but under ten times. The chain couples TRBV11-1 to TRBJ2-1; TRBD1 aligns across 9 bases. V dropped 0 bases and J dropped 8; count of bases not matched to a gene: 2. From germline, CDR1 is SGHAT and CDR2 FQDESV (reference sequence). The CDR3 runs 14 residues. CDR3 protein: CASSLADRGDEQFF. CDR3 bases: TGTGCCAGCAGCTTAGCGGACAGGGGCGATGAGCAGTTCTTC.

This clonotype was recorded at least ten times. The CDR3 protein is CATAGAGVGTGELFF. In DNA, the CDR3 is TGTGCCACCGCGGGGGCGGGAGTAGGCACCGGGGAGCTGTTTTTT. This chain joins TRBV24-1 and TRBJ2-2, with a tentative D call TRBD2 (7 bases). Germline V gene data show CDR1 as KGHDR and CDR2 as SFDVKD. The CDR3 length is 15 residues. V was clipped by 9 bases and J by 4 bases, with 17 bases between them.

The chain uses TRBV5-1 and TRBJ1-2; D unresolved. The CDR3 runs to 18 residues. Germline CDR1 reads SGHRS; CDR2 reads YFSETQ. V was cut by 0 bases and J by 4 bases, with 22 bases left in between. CDR3 residues: CASSLAPETLVNPYGYTF. CDR3 DNA: TGCGCCAGCAGCTTGGCCCCGGAGACCCTAGTGAATCCCTATGGCTACACCTTC.

The chain links TRBV27 to TRBJ2-3; 9 bases are a match to TRBD2. Trimming removed 3 bases from V and 8 bases from J; junction bases left unmatched: 12. Germline V gene lookup returns CDR1 MNHEY and CDR2 SMNVEV (reference sequence). This CDR3 region has 16 residues. CDR3 nucleotide sequence: TGTGCCAGCAGTTTTAAGGCTGGTAGCGGGAGCGGTACGCAGTATTTT. Its translation is CASSFKAGSGSGTQYF.

This clonotype has only a few counts. The chain recombines TRBV15 with TRBJ1-5; no clear D. The V end was cut by 4 bases, the J end by 3 bases, with 4 bases between. CDR3 length: 12 amino acids. Germline V gene lookup returns CDR1 LNHNV and CDR2 YYDKDF (reference sequence). CDR3 nucleotide sequence: TGTGCCACCAGCATTTCCAATCAGCCCCAGCATTTT. Protein: CATSISNQPQHF.

The chain employs TRBV7-2 and TRBJ2-2, with D tentatively TRBD2 (6 bases). The CDR3 has 15 residues. From germline, CDR1 is SGHTA and CDR2 FQGNSA. V was shortened by 4 bases and J by 0 bases, with 9 bases between the two germline ends. CDR3 residues: CASSSPGANTGELFF. The CDR3 region has the DNA TGTGCCAGCAGCTCCCCGGGAGCGAACACCGGGGAGCTGTTTTTT.

This clonotype was recorded many times. The chain is built from TRBV3-1 and TRBJ2-6; no definite D call. The CDR3 spans 15 residues. Germline CDR1 and CDR2: LGHDT and YNNKEL (reference sequence). V was shortened by 5 bases and J by 0 bases, with 8 bases between the two germline ends. CDR3 residues: CASSDGVSGANVLTF. CDR3 sequence (DNA): TGTGCCAGCAGCGATGGGGTCTCTGGGGCCAACGTCCTGACTTTC.

This clonotype appeared many times. The chain recombines TRBV12-3 or TRBV12-4 with TRBJ2-3; TRBD2 might be the D (7 bases). V was shortened by 1 base and J by 2 bases, with 19 bases between the two germline ends. The CDR3 extends over 18 amino acids. CDR3 in amino acids: CASSLGGGGVAVTDTQYF. CDR3 DNA sequence: TGTGCCAGCAGTTTAGGGGGAGGGGGGGTGGCTGTCACAGATACGCAGTATTTT.

The V and J genes are TRBV6-5 and TRBJ2-5, with TRBD2 identical over 8 bases. This CDR3 is built from 15 residues. Germline loops: CDR1 MNHEY, CDR2 SVGAGI. V shed 2 bases and J 3 bases; nucleotides not matched to a gene: 5. CDR3 amino acids: CASSYGTRLKETQYF. In DNA, the CDR3 is TGTGCCAGCAGTTACGGGACTAGACTAAAAGAGACCCAGTACTTC.

V usage is TRBV10-3 and J usage is TRBJ2-7, with TRBD1 matching 7 bases. Near its end, the DNA agrees better with TRBJ2-1, so the J call may be wrong. The CDR3 spans 14 residues. Germline V CDR1 and CDR2: ENHRY, SYGVKD. The CDR3 nucleotides read TGTGCCATCAGGGGACAGACAAATTCCTACGAGCAGTTCTTC. This translates into CAIRGQTNSYEQFF.

The CDR3 reads CASSLLFYVGLRTDTQYF. The CDR3 coding sequence is TGTGCCAGCAGTTTGCTATTTTATGTCGGACTCCGCACAGATACGCAGTATTTT. J is TRBJ2-3 and V is TRBV12-3 or TRBV12-4; tentatively, D is TRBD2 (5 bases). The CDR3 is 18 amino acids. Trimming cost V 3 bases and J 1 base, with 20 bases left between them.

This clonotype was picked up many times. The V gene is TRBV28, the J gene TRBJ2-1; D is possibly TRBD2 (6 bases). CDR1 and CDR2 (germline): MDHEN, SYDVKM. The V and J ends lost 6 bases and 0 bases respectively, with 6 bases between them. This CDR3 spans 13 amino acids. The CDR3: CASSGGSYNEQFF. CDR3 nucleotide sequence: TGTGCCAGCAGCGGGGGCTCCTACAATGAGCAGTTCTTC.

This clonotype has just a few counts. The chain joins TRBV27 to TRBJ2-1, with a possible D match to TRBD1 (6 bases). Trimming took off 5 bases at V and 4 bases at J, with 12 bases between the two ends. Germline CDR1 and CDR2: MNHEY and SMNVEV (reference sequence). The CDR3 is made up of 14 amino acids. This CDR3 reads CASSTQGKYNEQFF. Here the CDR3 DNA reads TGTGCCAGCAGTACCCAGGGGAAATACAATGAGCAGTTCTTC.

This clonotype was observed a few times. The rearrangement links TRBV6-5 to TRBJ2-3; the match to TRBD2 covers 14 bases. With 2 bases clipped from V and 3 bases from J, the junction kept 13 bases outside the gene matches. Germline V CDR1 and CDR2: MNHEY, SVGAGI. CDR3 length: 20 amino acids. CDR3 sequence reads: CASSYPSGTSGSFGTDTQYF. In nucleotides, the CDR3 is TGTGCCAGCAGTTACCCTTCCGGGACTAGCGGGAGTTTCGGGACAGATACGCAGTATTTT.

The J gene is TRBJ1-5, the V gene TRBV4-1; TRBD1 matches at 7 bases. Germline CDR1 reads MGHRA; CDR2 reads YSYEKL. J gave up 3 bases and V 1 base, and 9 bases lay outside the gene matches. CDR3 length: 17 amino acids. In nucleotides, the CDR3 is TGCGCCAGCAGCCAAGGGTCTGGACAGGAGTTCAATCAGCCCCAGCATTTT. Its protein is CASSQGSGQEFNQPQHF.

In its sample, this clonotype was seen many times. The chain links TRBV5-1 to TRBJ2-2, with TRBD2 as a possible D gene (5 bases). The germline V gene encodes CDR1 SGHRS and CDR2 YFSETQ. The CDR3 length is 17 residues. The V gene lost 4 bases and the J gene lost 3 bases, with 19 bases spanning the gap. The CDR3 sequence: CASSLSVERRHTGELFF. Here the CDR3 DNA reads TGCGCCAGCAGCCTCTCGGTGGAGCGGAGGCACACCGGGGAGCTGTTTTTT.

V usage is TRBV6-1 and J usage is TRBJ2-1; TRBD2 might be the D (6 bases). Germline V gene data show CDR1 as MNHNS and CDR2 as SASEGT. The CDR3 sequence is 15 residues long. V was trimmed by 8 bases and J by 6 bases, leaving 20 bases between them. The CDR3 DNA is TGTGCCAGCGGACCTCGAGCAGCGGGCTGCAATGAGCAGTTCTTC. Residues: CASGPRAAGCNEQFF.

The sample holds many counts of this clonotype. The V gene is TRBV6-2 or TRBV6-3, the J gene TRBJ2-1, with a weak D call TRBD2 (5 bases). Trimming left V 5 bases short and J 9 bases short, with 17 bases between. The CDR3 consists of 14 residues. Germline V gene lookup returns CDR1 MNHEY and CDR2 SVGEGT. CDR3 protein: CASSPAHGVGEQFF. The CDR3 coding sequence is TGTGCCAGCAGTCCAGCCCACGGGGTGGGTGAGCAGTTCTTC.

This clonotype was seen many times. This chain connects TRBV28 to TRBJ1-5; D is possibly TRBD1 (5 bases). Deletions cut 2 bases from V and 5 bases from J, with 10 bases between. Germline assignment: CDR1 MDHEN and CDR2 SYDVKM. CDR3 size: 14 residues. CDR3 amino acids: CASSLVGVDQPQHF. In DNA form, the CDR3 reads TGTGCCAGCAGTTTAGTAGGGGTAGATCAGCCCCAGCATTTT. The full variable domain, in which reference TRBV28 and TRBJ1-5 provide the parts outside the CDR3, is DVKVTQSSRYLVKRTGEKVFLECVQDMDHENMFWYRQDPGLGLRLIYFSYDVKMKEKGDIPEGYSVSREKKERFSLILESASTNQTSMYLCASSLVGVDQPQHFGDGTRLSIL.

V is TRBV12-5 and J is TRBJ2-3; 9 nucleotides agree with TRBD2. The CDR3 is 14 residues long. V shed 5 bases, J shed 4 bases, and the junction held 4 bases outside the gene matches. From germline, CDR1 is LGHNT and CDR2 FRNRAP. The CDR3 DNA sequence: TGTGCTAGTGGTCCGGGACTAGCAGCAGATACGCAGTATTTT. Translating gives CASGPGLAADTQYF.